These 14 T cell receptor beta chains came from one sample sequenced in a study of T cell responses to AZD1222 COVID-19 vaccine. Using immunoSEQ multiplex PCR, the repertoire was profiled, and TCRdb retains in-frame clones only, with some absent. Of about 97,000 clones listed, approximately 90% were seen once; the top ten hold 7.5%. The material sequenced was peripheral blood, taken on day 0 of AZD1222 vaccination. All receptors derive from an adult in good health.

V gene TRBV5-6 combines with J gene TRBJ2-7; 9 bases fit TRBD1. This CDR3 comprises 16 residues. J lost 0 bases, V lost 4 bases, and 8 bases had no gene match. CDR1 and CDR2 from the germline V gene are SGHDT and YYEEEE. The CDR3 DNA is TGTGCCAGCAGCCTACCGGGACAGGGAATCTCCTACGAGCAGTACTTC. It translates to CASSLPGQGISYEQYF. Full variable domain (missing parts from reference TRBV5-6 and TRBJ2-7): DAGVTQSPTHLIKTRGQQVTLRCSPKSGHDTVSWYQQALGQGPQFIFQYYEEEERQRGNFPDRFSGHQFPNYSSELNVNALLLGDSALYLCASSLPGQGISYEQYFGPGTRLTVT.

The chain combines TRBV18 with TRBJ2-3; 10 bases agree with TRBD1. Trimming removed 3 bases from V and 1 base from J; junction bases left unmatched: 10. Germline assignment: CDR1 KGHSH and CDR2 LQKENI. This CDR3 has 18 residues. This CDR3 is CASSPGQGLHGGTDTQYF. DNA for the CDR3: TGTGCCAGCTCACCGGGACAGGGGCTTCACGGGGGCACAGATACGCAGTATTTT.

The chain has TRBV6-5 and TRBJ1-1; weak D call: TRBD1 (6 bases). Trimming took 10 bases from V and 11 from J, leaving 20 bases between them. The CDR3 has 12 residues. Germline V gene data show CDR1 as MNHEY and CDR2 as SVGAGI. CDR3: CATTPGDDLAFF. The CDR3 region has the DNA TGTGCCACCACGCCAGGGGACGACTTGGCTTTCTTT.

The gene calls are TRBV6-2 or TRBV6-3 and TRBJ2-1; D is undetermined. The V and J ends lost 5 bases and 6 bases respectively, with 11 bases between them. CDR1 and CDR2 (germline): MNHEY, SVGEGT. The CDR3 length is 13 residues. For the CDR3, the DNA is TGTGCCAGCAGTCACCCCGGTCCCAATGAGCAGTTCTTC. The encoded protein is CASSHPGPNEQFF.

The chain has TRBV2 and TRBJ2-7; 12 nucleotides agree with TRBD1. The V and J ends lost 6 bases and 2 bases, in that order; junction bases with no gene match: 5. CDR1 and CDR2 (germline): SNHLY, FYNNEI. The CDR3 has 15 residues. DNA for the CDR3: TGTGCCAGCAGGGCGGGACAGGGGGCCCCCTACGAGCAGTACTTC. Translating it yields CASRAGQGAPYEQYF.

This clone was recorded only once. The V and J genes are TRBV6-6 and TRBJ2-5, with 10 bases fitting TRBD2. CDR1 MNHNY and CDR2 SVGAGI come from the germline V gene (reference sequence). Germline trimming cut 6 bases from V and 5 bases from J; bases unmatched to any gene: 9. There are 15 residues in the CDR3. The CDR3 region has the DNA TGTGCCAGCAGACGAGCGGGAGGGCCTCAGGAGACCCAGTACTTC. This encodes CASRRAGGPQETQYF.

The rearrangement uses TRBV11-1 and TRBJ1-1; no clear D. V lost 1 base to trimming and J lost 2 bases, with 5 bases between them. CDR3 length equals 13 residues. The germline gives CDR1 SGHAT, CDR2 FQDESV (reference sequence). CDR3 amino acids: CASSLVSNTEAFF. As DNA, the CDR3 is TGTGCCAGCAGCTTAGTATCCAACACTGAAGCTTTCTTT.

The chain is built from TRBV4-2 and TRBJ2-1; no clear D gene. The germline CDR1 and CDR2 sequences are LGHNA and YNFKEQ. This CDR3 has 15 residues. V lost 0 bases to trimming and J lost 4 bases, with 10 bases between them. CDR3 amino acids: CASSQDPSTYNEQFF. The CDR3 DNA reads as TGTGCCAGCAGCCAAGATCCCTCTACTTACAATGAGCAGTTCTTC.

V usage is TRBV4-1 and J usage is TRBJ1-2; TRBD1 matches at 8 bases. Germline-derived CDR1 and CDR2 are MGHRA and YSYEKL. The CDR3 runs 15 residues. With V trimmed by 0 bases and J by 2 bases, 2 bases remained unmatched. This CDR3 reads CASSQDRTGNYGYTF. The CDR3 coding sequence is TGCGCCAGCAGCCAAGATCGGACAGGGAACTATGGCTACACCTTC.

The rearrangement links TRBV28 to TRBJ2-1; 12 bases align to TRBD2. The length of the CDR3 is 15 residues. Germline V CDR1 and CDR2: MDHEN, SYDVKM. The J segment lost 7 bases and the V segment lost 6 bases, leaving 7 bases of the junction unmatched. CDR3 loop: CASSPTSGGRNEQFF. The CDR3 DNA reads TGTGCCAGCAGCCCTACTAGCGGGGGGCGGAATGAGCAGTTCTTC.

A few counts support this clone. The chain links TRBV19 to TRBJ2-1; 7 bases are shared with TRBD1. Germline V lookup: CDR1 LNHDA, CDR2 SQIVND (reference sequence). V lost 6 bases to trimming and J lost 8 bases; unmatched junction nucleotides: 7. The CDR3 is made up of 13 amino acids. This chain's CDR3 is CASSTNRGDEQFF. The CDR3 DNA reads TGTGCCAGTAGCACCAACAGGGGTGATGAGCAGTTCTTC.

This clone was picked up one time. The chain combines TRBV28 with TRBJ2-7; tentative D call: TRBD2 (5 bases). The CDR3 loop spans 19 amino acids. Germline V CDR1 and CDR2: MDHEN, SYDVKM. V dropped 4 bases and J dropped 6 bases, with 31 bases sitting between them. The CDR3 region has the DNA TGTGCCAGCAGTTCACTCCCCATCACTAGTTTAGTTCCCGCATCCGAGCAGTACTTC. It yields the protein CASSSLPITSLVPASEQYF.

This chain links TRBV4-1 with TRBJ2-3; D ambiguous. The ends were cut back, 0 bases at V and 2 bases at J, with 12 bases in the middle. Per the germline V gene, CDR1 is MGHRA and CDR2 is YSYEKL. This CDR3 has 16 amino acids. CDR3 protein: CASSQDPPGYTDTQYF. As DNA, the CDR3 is TGCGCCAGCAGCCAAGATCCCCCCGGTTACACAGATACGCAGTATTTT.

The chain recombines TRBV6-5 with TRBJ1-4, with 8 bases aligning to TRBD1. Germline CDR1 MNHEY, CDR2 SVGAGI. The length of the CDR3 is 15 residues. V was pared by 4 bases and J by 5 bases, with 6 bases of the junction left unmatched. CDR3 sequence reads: CASSFSGGRNEKLFF. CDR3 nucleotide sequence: TGTGCCAGCAGTTTCTCAGGGGGCAGGAATGAAAAACTGTTTTTT.